This T cell receptor beta chain derives from a study of identical twins. MiXCR, run by TCRdb on the 5' RACE reads, gives a single entry per CDR3 protein. The top ten clones hold 0.75% to 1% of a sample with some 660,000 distinct CDR3 sequences, approximately 9% of them seen once. CDR1 is SGHTA, CDR2 FQGNSA, per germline. This CDR3 region has 14 residues. The V and J ends lost 2 bases and 5 bases respectively, with 12 bases between them. This clonotype has more than one count but fewer than ten. The same specimen was also included in a second study, on yellow fever vaccine responses in identical twins.

The chain is built from TRBV7-2 and TRBJ2-5; D not certain. Sample: PBMCs. This clonotype was sampled from a woman aged 18-30 years in good health. This CDR3 is CASSLLGRMETQYF. CDR3 DNA sequence: TGTGCCAGCAGCTTATTAGGTCGGATGGAGACCCAGTACTTC.